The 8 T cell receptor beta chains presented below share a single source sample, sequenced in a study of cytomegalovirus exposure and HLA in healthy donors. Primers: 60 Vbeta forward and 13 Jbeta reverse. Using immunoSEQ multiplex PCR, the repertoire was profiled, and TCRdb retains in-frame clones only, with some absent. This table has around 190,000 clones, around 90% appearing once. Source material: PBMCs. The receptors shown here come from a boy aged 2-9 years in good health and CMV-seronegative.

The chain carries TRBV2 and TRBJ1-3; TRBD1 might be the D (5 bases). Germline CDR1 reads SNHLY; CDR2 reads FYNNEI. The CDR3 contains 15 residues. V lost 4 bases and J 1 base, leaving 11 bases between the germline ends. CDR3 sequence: CASSAGRLSGNTIYF. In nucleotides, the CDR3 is TGTGCCAGCAGTGCAGGGAGGCTTTCTGGAAACACCATATATTTT.

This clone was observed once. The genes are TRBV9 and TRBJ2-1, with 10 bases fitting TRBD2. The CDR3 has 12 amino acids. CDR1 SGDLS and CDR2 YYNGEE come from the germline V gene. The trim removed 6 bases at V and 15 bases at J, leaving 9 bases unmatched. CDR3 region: CASKESGGGLFF. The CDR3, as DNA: TGTGCCAGCAAGGAAAGCGGGGGGGGTCTGTTCTTC.

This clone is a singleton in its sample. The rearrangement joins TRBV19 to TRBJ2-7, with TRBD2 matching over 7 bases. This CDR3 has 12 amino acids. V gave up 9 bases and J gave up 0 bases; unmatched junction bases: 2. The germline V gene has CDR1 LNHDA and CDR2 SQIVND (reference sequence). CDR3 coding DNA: TGTGCCAGCCGGGGGGACTCCTACGAGCAGTACTTC. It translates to CASRGDSYEQYF.

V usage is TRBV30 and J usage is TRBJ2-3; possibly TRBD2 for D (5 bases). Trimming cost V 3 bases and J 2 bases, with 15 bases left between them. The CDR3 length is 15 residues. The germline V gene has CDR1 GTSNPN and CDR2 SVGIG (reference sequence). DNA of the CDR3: TGTGCCTGGAGCGCTGCGGACTCCTACACAGATACGCAGTATTTT. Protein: CAWSAADSYTDTQYF. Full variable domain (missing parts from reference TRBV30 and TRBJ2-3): SQTIHQWPATLVQPVGSPLSLECTVEGTSNPNLYWYRQAAGRGLQLLFYSVGIGQISSEVPQNLSASRPQDRQFILSSKKLLLSDSGFYLCAWSAADSYTDTQYFGPGTRLTVL.

The chain's CDR3 is CASSLASTGYHGELFF. The DNA of the CDR3 is TGTGCCAGCAGCTTAGCCTCTACAGGGTATCACGGGGAGCTGTTTTTT. The chain combines TRBV7-9 with TRBJ2-2; D perhaps matches TRBD1 (6 bases). The V and J ends lost 0 bases and 7 bases respectively, with 15 bases between them. This CDR3 is built from 16 residues. From germline, CDR1 is SEHNR and CDR2 FQNEAQ (reference sequence). The whole variable domain, remainder taken from reference TRBV7-9 and TRBJ2-2, is DTGVSQNPRHKITKRGQNVTFRCDPISEHNRLYWYRQTLGQGPEFLTYFQNEAQLEKSRLLSDRFSAERPKGSFSTLEIQRTEQGDSAMYLCASSLASTGYHGELFFGEGSRLTVL.

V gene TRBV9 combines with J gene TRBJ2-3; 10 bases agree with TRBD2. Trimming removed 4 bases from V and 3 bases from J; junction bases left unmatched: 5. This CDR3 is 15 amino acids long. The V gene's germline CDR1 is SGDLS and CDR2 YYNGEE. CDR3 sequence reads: CASSTPLAGTDTQYF. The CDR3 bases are TGTGCCAGCAGCACCCCACTAGCGGGAACAGATACGCAGTATTTT.

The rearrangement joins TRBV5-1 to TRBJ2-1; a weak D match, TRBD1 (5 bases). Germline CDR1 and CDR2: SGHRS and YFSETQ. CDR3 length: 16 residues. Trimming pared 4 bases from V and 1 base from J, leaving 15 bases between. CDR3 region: CASSRTTTGSYNEQFF. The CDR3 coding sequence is TGCGCCAGCAGCCGTACCACTACAGGATCCTACAATGAGCAGTTCTTC.

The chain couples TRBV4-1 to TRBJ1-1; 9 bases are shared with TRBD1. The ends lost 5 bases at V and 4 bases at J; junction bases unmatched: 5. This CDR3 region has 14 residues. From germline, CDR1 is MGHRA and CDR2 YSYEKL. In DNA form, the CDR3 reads TGCGCCAGCAGCACCGACAGGGGGAGCACTGAAGCTTTCTTT. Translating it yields CASSTDRGSTEAFF.